This T cell receptor beta chain was profiled in a study of CD8+CD57+ T cells in acquired aplastic anemia (dated by TCRdb to the late 2010s). Turning to the overall study: On average, sorted CD4+ and CD8+ cells yielded around 3.4 ug of extracted DNA, with a range of roughly 0.18 to 30 ug. An average of roughly 9.8 million reads for CD4+ cells and 11.0 million reads for CD8+ cells was obtained from healthy donor samples. Here is what the overall study found, with its caveats: CD8+ Simpson's diversity did not differ significantly between patients and healthy controls (P=0.060). Around 31 CD8+ CDR3 sequences were shared between patients and controls but appeared highly expressed in patients and within their immunodominant clones.

Genomic DNA served as template for TCR beta VDJ combination and CDR3 sequence profiling. An Illumina HiSeq 2000 was the platform used for TCR repertoire sequencing. In the original analysis: TRBV/TRBJ rearrangement plots, CDR3 size and DJ length profiles, and Simpson's diversity index were used to assess repertoires. The most abundant DNA sequence in the deep sequencing data was taken as the immunodominant clone. CDR3 amino acid sequences were screened for sharing across subjects and compared with published repertoires and the VDJdb database. TCRdb ran its own pipeline on the public reads, namely fastp trimming at Q25 and MiXCR clone calling, and kept in-frame beta chains. A single entry per CDR3 protein holds the most common genes and DNA from its merged rows. The V and J calls and clone size are TCRdb's, not the authors'. The sample profile shows about 190,000 distinct CDR3 sequences; 54% of them were found once. The ten largest clones take up 16% of the sample.

The study deep-sequenced TCR repertoires of sorted CD4+ and CD8+ blood T cells from severe aplastic anemia patients and healthy subjects. Ficoll-Paque density gradient centrifugation was used to isolate peripheral blood mononuclear cells. Before DNA was extracted, CD4+ and CD8+ T cells were sorted using either FACS or magnetic beads. Turning to this clonotype: Its target antigen remains unknown. No base-level quality is on record; no much larger clone is a single base apart.

Relative to germline, V is 6 bases shorter and J is 0 bases shorter, with 12 bases between their ends. Its CDR3 holds 15 amino acids, cysteine through phenylalanine. The only DNA kept is the CDR3, 45 bases in frame from the first base. The germline V gene gives CDR1 as SQVTM and CDR2 as ANQGSEA. What was sequenced was sorted CD4+, CD8+, or CD8+CD57+ T cells (not recorded which) from PBMCs. This receptor chain uses TRBV29-1 and TRBJ2-6, with the D assignment possibly TRBD1 or TRBD2, given 6 matching bases for each. The TCR originated in a human donor in good health, serving as a control. The encoded CDR3 is CSVSGASSGANVLTF. The DNA sequence follows: TGCAGCGTATCGGGGGCTAGCTCTGGGGCCAACGTCCTGACTTTC. With the rest looked up from the reference TRBV29-1 and TRBJ2-6 genes rather than sequenced, the full variable domain is SAVISQKPSRDICQRGTSLTIQCQVDSQVTMMFWYRQQPGQSLTLIATANQGSEATYESGFVIDKFPISRPNLTFSTLTVSNMSPEDSSIYLCSVSGASSGANVLTFGAGSRLTVL.